This T cell receptor (beta chain) was captured by sequencing in a study of human T cells and chemical hapten exposure. Study overall: The use of 2% DPC on around 2 cm by around 2 cm of upper inner arm skin constituted sensitization. Patients received weekly diphenylcyclopropenone doses to the scalp throughout the roughly 26-week study. Study-wide findings and caveats: After DPC sensitization, TCRs above 1 in 1000 frequency showed no change.

TCRdb independently ran MiXCR on the RACE reads; one entry per CDR3 protein. Seen here are roughly 150,000 distinct CDR3 sequences, about 11% observed once, and the top ten hold more than 1.1%. Germline CDR1 is SGHTA and CDR2 is FQGTGA. The CDR3 has 20 amino acids, counting both end residues. The table lists this clonotype with a few counts. No antigen is known for it. No DNA is shown, since the ends of the CDR3 on it are uncertain; the CDR3 is the one TCRdb lists. Regarding time point: patch test 2, 6 weeks after DPC sensitization. The treatment was: therapeutic diphenylcyclopropenone sensitization with weekly scalp DPC. The study extracted total RNA from unfractionated whole blood.

This receptor was taken from a woman aged 45-59 years with alopecia areata. Some clones in this sample may be carry-over from other donors' samples. This specimen was whole blood, taken in connection with sensitization to the hapten diphenylcyclopropenone (DPC). The rearrangement links TRBV7-3 to TRBJ2-3; TRBD1, as called in the table, went unchecked against the DNA. The CDR3: CTSDSAVYLCASSQGHRQYF.